Reported below is one T cell receptor (beta chain). Its matching antigen is unknown. This entry belongs to a study of cytomegalovirus exposure and HLA in healthy donors. V shed 0 bases and J shed 0 bases, with 10 bases lying between them. The CDR3 totals 16 residues. Germline loops: CDR1 SGHRS, CDR2 YFSETQ. Study results and limitations: It was in a later analysis that TCR association rates were seen to vary by HLA locus, highest for DRB1 and lowest for HLA-C. TCR beta V- and J-gene trimming was later associated with a missense DCLRE1C variant. TCR beta chains associated with HLA were, in a later analysis, more clonally expanded than equally common others. Most TCR sequences proved rare, with some public TCRs found in many donors.

With 60 Vbeta and 13 Jbeta primers, the PCR was carried out. The assay was immunoSEQ multiplex PCR, and TCRdb's table has in-frame clones only and misses some. This sample has roughly 170,000 clones, with 80% found just once. The sequence came from a woman aged 50 to 60 in good health and CMV-seropositive. Sequencing was done on a sample of PBMCs. The gene calls are TRBV5-1 and TRBJ1-3; D gene uncertain. The CDR3 reads CASSLAGGSSGNTIYF. CDR3 DNA sequence: TGCGCCAGCAGCTTGGCCGGTGGTAGCTCTGGAAACACCATATATTTT.